Listed below are T cell receptor beta chains from one sample, sequenced in a study of regulatory T cells in long-lasting Graves disease. In TCRdb, the multiplex PCR reads were re-called with MiXCR into one record per CDR3 protein. Of 500,000 or so distinct CDR3 sequences detected, about 15% appear once; the ten largest clones hold 20% to 25%. The data were also submitted as part of a second study, on T cells in Graves' hyperthyroidism and ophthalmopathy.

The specimen was peripheral blood mononuclear cells (PBMCs), collected at new diagnosis, from a patient treated with antithyroid drugs. The receptors derive from a woman aged 40 to 65 with Graves disease. The CDR3 runs from the conserved cysteine through the conserved F or W. D genes are given only for firm matches. Only some rows state a clone size, as once, few, many or a class for expanded clones.

-	TRBJ1-4	TRBD1	TRBV9	TGTGCCAGCAGCGTAGGGACAGGCCTTAATGAAAAACTGTTTTTT	CASSVGTGLNEKLFF
-	TRBJ1-3	-	TRBV3-1	TGTGCCAGCAGCCAGGCACAGAACTCTGGAAACACCATATATTTT	CASSQAQNSGNTIYF
few	TRBJ2-2	-	TRBV7-9	TGTGCCAGCAGCACTAGCCGGGATACCGGGGAGCTGTTTTTT	CASSTSRDTGELFF
few	TRBJ2-2	-	TRBV9	TGTGCCAGCAGCGCTTCCGGGCGCGGAGGCGGGGAGCTGTTTTTT	CASSASGRGGGELFF
many	TRBJ2-5	-	TRBV18	TGTGCCAGCTCACGACTTCGGGACACCGCGGGAGAGACCCAGTACTTC	CASSRLRDTAGETQYF
many	TRBJ2-3	-	TRBV20-1	TGCAGTGCTAGAGATCTCTTGGCAGATACGCAGTATTTT	CSARDLLADTQYF
-	TRBJ1-5	-	TRBV28	TGTGCCAGCAGACCTAGCAATCAGCCCCAGCATTTT	CASRPSNQPQHF
many	TRBJ1-2	-	TRBV5-4	TGTGCCAGCACTGCCCGGAACTATGGCTACACCTTC	CASTARNYGYTF
many	TRBJ1-1	-	TRBV12-3/TRBV12-4	TGTGCCAGCAGTCCTCGGACGGCGTTAGACACTGAAGCTTTCTTT	CASSPRTALDTEAFF
many	TRBJ2-3	TRBD1	TRBV5-1	TGCGCCAGCAGCTTGGGGGCCGGGACAGAGCACACAGATACGCAGTATTTT	CASSLGAGTEHTDTQYF
-	TRBJ1-4	-	TRBV12-3/TRBV12-4	TGTGCCAGCAGTTGGACAGATGAAAAACTGTTTTTT	CASSWTDEKLFF
many	TRBJ1-2	-	TRBV11-3	TGTGCCAGCAGCCCCACAGGGAATGGCTACACCTTC	CASSPTGNGYTF
few	TRBJ2-3	-	TRBV25-1	TGTGCCAGCAGTAGGTGGGACACAGATACGCAGTATTTT	CASSRWDTDTQYF
many	TRBJ2-7	-	TRBV11-2	TGTGCCAGCAGCTCCATGGGGGGCCGGAAATACGAGCAGTACTTC	CASSSMGGRKYEQYF
-	TRBJ2-7	-	TRBV19	TGTGCCAGTAGTGCTCAGGGCATCGAGCAGTACTTC	CASSAQGIEQYF
-	TRBJ1-2	TRBD1	TRBV4-2	TGTGCCAGCAGCCAAGAGGGGGGAGACAGGGAACGTGGCTACACCTTC	CASSQEGGDRERGYTF
few	TRBJ2-2	-	TRBV19	TGTGCCAGTAGTGGTCGGGGGTCGAACACCGGGGAGCTGTTTTTT	CASSGRGSNTGELFF
many	TRBJ2-5	TRBD2	TRBV12-3/TRBV12-4	TGTGCCAGCAGCCCTCGGCGGGGGGGCCTGGAGACCCAGTACTTC	CASSPRRGGLETQYF
few	TRBJ2-1	-	TRBV7-2	TGTGCCAGCAGCTCGAGGTTGAACAATGAGCAGTTCTTC	CASSSRLNNEQFF
many	TRBJ2-1	TRBD2	TRBV12-5	TGTGCTAGTGGTTTTGCGGGGGGTTCCTACAATGAGCAGTTCTTC	CASGFAGGSYNEQFF
many	TRBJ1-5	-	TRBV2	TGTGCCAGCAGTTCCGATTACCCCAATCAGCCCCAGCATTTT	CASSSDYPNQPQHF
many	TRBJ1-2	-	TRBV10-3	TGTGCCATCAGTGAGTCGAGAGGGGGTTGGTATGGCTACACCTTC	CAISESRGGWYGYTF
few	TRBJ2-3	-	TRBV6-5	TGTGCCAGCAGTTACTTGGGTGTCAGCTCAGATACGCAGTATTTT	CASSYLGVSSDTQYF
few	TRBJ2-7	-	TRBV10-3	TGTGCCATCAGTGAAAGGCAGTCCTACGAGCAGTACTTC	CAISERQSYEQYF
few	TRBJ2-2	TRBD2	TRBV15	TGTGCCACCAGCAGAGATAAGCGGGGGCCAACCGGGGAGCTGTTTTTT	CATSRDKRGPTGELFF
few	TRBJ2-5	-	TRBV9	TGTGCCAGCAGCGTGAGTGCGGGGGCGGGGGAGACCCAGTACTTC	CASSVSAGAGETQYF
few	TRBJ1-2	-	TRBV5-6	TGTGCCAGCAGCTTATTCGGACAGTCAACCCATGGCTACACCTTC	CASSLFGQSTHGYTF
few	TRBJ2-7	TRBD2	TRBV4-2	TGTGCCAGCAGCCCCAGGGCCGTGGCGGGGGAGGGTGAGCAGTACTTC	CASSPRAVAGEGEQYF
few	TRBJ1-1	-	TRBV14	TGTGCCAGCAGCTTTTATCACCTACGGGGGGTGAACACTGAAGCTTTCTTT	CASSFYHLRGVNTEAFF
many	TRBJ1-1	TRBD1	TRBV12-3/TRBV12-4	TGTGCCAGCAGTTTCTCGGCAGGGGGAACTGAAGCTTTCTTT	CASSFSAGGTEAFF
many	TRBJ1-4	-	TRBV7-9	TGTGCCAGCAGCTTAGCCTGGACACCAACTAATGAAAAACTGTTTTTT	CASSLAWTPTNEKLFF
many	TRBJ1-2	-	TRBV6-1	TGTGCCAGCAGATTCCTACTATGGACAGACTATGGCTACACCTTC	CASRFLLWTDYGYTF
-	TRBJ2-1	-	TRBV20-1	TGCAGTGCTAGAGATATGCGGGGGCTTTCCTACAATGGGCAGTTCTTC	CSARDMRGLSYNGQFF
many	TRBJ1-1	-	TRBV12-3/TRBV12-4	TGTGCCAGCAGTATAGGGACGATGGAAGCTTTCTTT	CASSIGTMEAFF
many	TRBJ1-5	TRBD1	TRBV12-3/TRBV12-4	TGTGCCAGCAGTAGGGGGACAGGTAGCAATCAGCCCCAGCATTTT	CASSRGTGSNQPQHF
many	TRBJ1-2	-	TRBV15	TGTGCCACCAGCAGAGAAAGGGGAGAGTATGGCTACACCTTC	CATSRERGEYGYTF
many	TRBJ1-2	-	TRBV2	TGTGCCAGCAGCCGGGATTCAGCTTATGGGGGCTACACCTTC	CASSRDSAYGGYTF
once	TRBJ1-6	-	TRBV2	TGTGCCAGCACCCGAGGGGAGGGATTGGATTCACCCCTCCACTTT	CASTRGEGLDSPLHF
many	TRBJ2-7	-	TRBV6-2/TRBV6-3	TGTGCCAGCAGTTACAAGGCGCGAGAGCAGTACTTC	CASSYKAREQYF
many	TRBJ1-2	TRBD1	TRBV6-1	TGTGCCGTCAGCGTGAGGCAGGGGGATGGCTACACCTTC	CAVSVRQGDGYTF
-	TRBJ2-1	-	TRBV5-1	TGCGCCAGCAGCTTGCACTTCGGGGGCGCAGGCAATGAGCAGTTCTTC	CASSLHFGGAGNEQFF
many	TRBJ2-3	-	TRBV6-5	TGTGCCAGCAGTTATGGGGGGGGCCTTAAAGATACGCAGTATTTT	CASSYGGGLKDTQYF
-	TRBJ1-1	TRBD1	TRBV9	TGTGCCAGCAGCGTAGGAGGGACAGGGACCGACACTGAAGCTTTCTTT	CASSVGGTGTDTEAFF
many	TRBJ1-2	-	TRBV28	TGTGCCAGCAGTCCCACGATGGGAGGGGGGGGCTACACCTTC	CASSPTMGGGGYTF
many	TRBJ1-1	-	TRBV12-3/TRBV12-4	TGTGCCAGCAGTTTTAGGGGGGTAACTGAAGCTTTCTTT	CASSFRGVTEAFF
many	TRBJ2-5	-	TRBV7-7	TGTGCTAGCAGCTTTCAGATAGGGGAGACCCAGTACTTC	CASSFQIGETQYF
many	TRBJ2-5	-	TRBV7-6	TGTGCCAGCAGCTTCCCGAGGACAGACCTTGAAGAGACCCAGTACTTC	CASSFPRTDLEETQYF
many	TRBJ2-1	-	TRBV3-1	TGTGCCAGCAGCCACAGGGGAGGCTACTACAATGAGCAGTTCTTC	CASSHRGGYYNEQFF
few	TRBJ2-2	-	TRBV7-6	TGTGCCAGCAGCGCGGCAGGGACCGGGGAGCTGTTTTTT	CASSAAGTGELFF
few	TRBJ1-4	-	TRBV10-2	TGCGCCAGCAGTGAGTCGCCAGGGAGGGAAAAACTGTTTTTT	CASSESPGREKLFF
-	TRBJ2-1	TRBD1	TRBV29-1	TGCAGCGTTGAAGATTCGACAGGGACCTACAATGAGCAGTTCTTC	CSVEDSTGTYNEQFF
many	TRBJ2-7	-	TRBV10-3	TGTGCCATCAGGGGGGATCGTGCACACGAGCAGTACTTC	CAIRGDRAHEQYF
many	TRBJ1-5	-	TRBV12-3/TRBV12-4	TGTGCCAGCAGTTTTGGGCTAGGGCAGCCCCAGCATTTT	CASSFGLGQPQHF
many	TRBJ2-7	-	TRBV11-2	TGTGCCAGCAGCTTATCGGGGTCAGGGGCCTACGAGCAGTACTTC	CASSLSGSGAYEQYF
-	TRBJ1-5	-	TRBV25-1	TGTGCCAGCAGTGAATGGGGTCAGCCCCAGCATTTT	CASSEWGQPQHF
many	TRBJ1-6	-	TRBV12-3/TRBV12-4	TGTGCCAGCAGTCGGACGACAACGGCCTATAATTCACCCCTCCACTTT	CASSRTTTAYNSPLHF
many	TRBJ1-1	-	TRBV28	TGTGCCAGCTGCGCAGGGATGGCCACTGAAGCTTTCTTT	CASCAGMATEAFF